The text below deals with one T cell receptor beta chain. These data belong to a study of OX40 agonist ivuxolimab in advanced cancers. Study-level background: Dose-escalation subjects each had hepatocellular carcinoma, melanoma, renal cell or head and neck cancer.

Some clones are missing from TCRdb's copy, which holds only in-frame ones; the method was immunoSEQ multiplex PCR. The sample records fewer than 95,000 clones, under 85% being singletons. Sample: CD4+ or CD8+ T cells sorted from blood, taken in a trial of the OX40 agonist ivuxolimab. The sequence derives from an adult with an advanced solid tumor such as melanoma, head and neck, liver or kidney cancer.

The CDR3: CASTAGLTPQPQHF. In DNA, the CDR3 is TGTGCCAGCACAGCGGGCCTTACACCGCAGCCCCAGCATTTT. The rearrangement links TRBV5-8 to TRBJ1-5, with D uncertain. The V end lost 6 bases, the J end lost 7 bases, and 17 bases lay between the germline ends. The CDR3 totals 14 residues. Germline CDR1 reads SGHTS; CDR2 reads YDEGEE.